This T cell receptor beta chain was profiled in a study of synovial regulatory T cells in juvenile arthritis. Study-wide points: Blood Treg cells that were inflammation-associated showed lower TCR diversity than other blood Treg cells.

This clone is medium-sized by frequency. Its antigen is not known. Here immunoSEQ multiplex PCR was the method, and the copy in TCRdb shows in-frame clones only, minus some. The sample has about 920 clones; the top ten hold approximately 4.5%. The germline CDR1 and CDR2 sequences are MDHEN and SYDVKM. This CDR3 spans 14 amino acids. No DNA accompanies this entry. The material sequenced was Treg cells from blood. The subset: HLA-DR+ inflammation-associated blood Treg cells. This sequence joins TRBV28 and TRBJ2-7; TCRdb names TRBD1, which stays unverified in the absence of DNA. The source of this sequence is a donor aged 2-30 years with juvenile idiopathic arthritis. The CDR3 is CASTPLFSSYEQYF. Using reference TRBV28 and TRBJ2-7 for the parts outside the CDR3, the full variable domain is DVKVTQSSRYLVKRTGEKVFLECVQDMDHENMFWYRQDPGLGLRLIYFSYDVKMKEKGDIPEGYSVSREKKERFSLILESASTNQTSMYLCASTPLFSSYEQYFGPGTRLTVT.